Presented here are 29 T cell receptor beta chains from one specimen sequenced in a study of response to subunit inactivated influenza vaccine. TCRdb ran MiXCR on the RT-PCR reads and lists one entry per CDR3 protein. Seen here are about 570,000 distinct CDR3 sequences, around 10% observed once, and the top ten hold approximately 9.9%. These same records also appear under a second study, on T cells expressing NK-cell markers. Turning to that study: Synthesis of TCR beta cDNA relied on 5'RACE template switching carrying UMIs.

Sequencing used PBMCs from blood, obtained on the day of vaccination. The receptors derive from a man aged 45 to 65 who received an inactivated influenza vaccine.

This chain links TRBV4-3 with TRBJ2-7; 9 bases align to TRBD2. V lost 1 base, J lost 6 bases, and 1 base stayed unmatched. The germline V gene encodes CDR1 LGHNA and CDR2 YSLEER. This CDR3 is 13 amino acids long. This chain's CDR3 is CASSQALAGEQYF. In DNA form, the CDR3 reads TGCGCCAGCAGCCAAGCACTAGCGGGCGAGCAGTACTTC.

In this sample, this clonotype turned up many times. The V gene is TRBV5-1, the J gene TRBJ2-7, with TRBD2 matching 9 bases. This CDR3 spans 14 amino acids. The ends lost 5 bases at V and 6 bases at J; junction bases unmatched: 9. In germline, CDR1 is SGHRS, CDR2 YFSETQ. The DNA of the CDR3 is TGCGCCAGCAGTTATAGCGGGAGAGAAGGCGAGCAGTACTTC. Its protein product is CASSYSGREGEQYF.

The chain joins TRBV11-2 to TRBJ1-1; possible D gene TRBD1, 6 bases. Trimming cost V 5 bases and J 3 bases, with 16 bases left between them. This CDR3 has 15 amino acids. CDR1 SGHAT and CDR2 FQNNGV come from the germline V gene. The CDR3 nucleotides are TGTGCCAGCAGCCCCACCACAGGGAAACACACTGAAGCTTTCTTT. This translates into CASSPTTGKHTEAFF. Drawing the rest from reference TRBV11-2 and TRBJ1-1, the complete variable domain is EAGVAQSPRYKIIEKRQSVAFWCNPISGHATLYWYQQILGQGPKLLIQFQNNGVVDDSQLPKDRFSAERLKGVDSTLKIQPAKLEDSAVYLCASSPTTGKHTEAFFGQGTRLTVV.

This chain uses TRBV3-1 with TRBJ1-1, with D possibly being TRBD1 (6 bases). Looked up from germline, CDR1 is LGHDT and CDR2 is YNNKEL (reference sequence). The CDR3 runs to 13 residues. Trimming removed 6 bases from V and 6 bases from J, with 14 bases in between. The CDR3 spells CASRLQGSSEAFF. The CDR3 nucleotides read TGTGCCAGCAGACTACAGGGTTCGTCTGAAGCTTTCTTT.

This clonotype occurred a few times. This chain links TRBV4-3 with TRBJ2-2, with TRBD2 matching over 7 bases. Germline loops: CDR1 LGHNA, CDR2 YSLEER. Trimming cost V 0 bases and J 2 bases; bases outside gene matches: 9. This CDR3 region has 18 residues. CDR3 protein: CASSQESMAGVNTGELFF. The DNA of the CDR3 is TGCGCCAGCAGCCAAGAAAGTATGGCGGGAGTAAACACCGGGGAGCTGTTTTTT.

This sequence joins TRBV28 and TRBJ2-5, with D possibly called TRBD1 or TRBD2 (5 bases each). The CDR3 is 14 amino acids. Deletions cut 2 bases from V and 2 bases from J, with 9 bases between. CDR1 MDHEN and CDR2 SYDVKM come from the germline V gene. The CDR3 nucleotides read TGTGCCAGCAGTTTACCGGGACCACAAGAGACCCAGTACTTC. This encodes CASSLPGPQETQYF.

The chain couples TRBV6-5 to TRBJ2-5; D ambiguous. This CDR3 is built from 14 residues. V lost 0 bases and J lost 1, with 6 bases in between. Germline-derived CDR1 and CDR2 are MNHEY and SVGAGI. As DNA, the CDR3 is TGTGCCAGCAGTTACTCGGCGGCCCAAGAGACCCAGTACTTC. It translates to CASSYSAAQETQYF.

In this sample, this clonotype turned up a few times. The V and J genes are TRBV11-2 and TRBJ2-1; no reliable D call. Germline V gene data show CDR1 as SGHAT and CDR2 as FQNNGV. V was pared by 5 bases and J by 7 bases, with 12 bases between. The CDR3 runs 13 residues. The CDR3, as DNA: TGTGCCAGCAGCCCGGGCTACCGAAATGAGCAGTTCTTC. Translated: CASSPGYRNEQFF.

This clonotype was recorded a few times. The rearrangement links TRBV20-1 to TRBJ2-7; D might be TRBD2 (5 bases). V was trimmed by 3 bases and J by 1 base, leaving 13 bases between them. The CDR3 has 14 residues. Germline assignment: CDR1 DFQATT and CDR2 SNEGSKA (reference sequence). The CDR3 nucleotides are TGCAGTGCTAGCCGAGCGGCCGGTTCCTACGAGCAGTACTTC. Its translation: CSASRAAGSYEQYF.

This clonotype was counted a few times. V is TRBV12-3 or TRBV12-4 and J is TRBJ2-1; D possibly corresponds to TRBD2 (6 bases). This CDR3 has 16 amino acids. Trimming took 1 base from V and 3 from J, leaving 13 bases between them. The CDR3 sequence: CASSLGRARGYNEQFF. The CDR3, as DNA: TGTGCCAGCAGTTTAGGGAGGGCTAGGGGCTACAATGAGCAGTTCTTC.

The CDR3 region has the DNA TGTGCCAGCAGTCCACTAGCGGGAGACGGGAATACGCAGTATTTT. Amino acid sequence: CASSPLAGDGNTQYF. The V and J genes are TRBV12-3 or TRBV12-4 and TRBJ2-3; 11 bases align to TRBD2. With 5 bases clipped from V and 7 bases from J, the junction kept 8 bases outside the gene matches. The CDR3 totals 15 residues.

The chain employs TRBV5-6 and TRBJ1-6; D is possibly TRBD1 (6 bases). V was shortened by 4 bases and J by 16 bases, with 18 bases between the two germline ends. The CDR3 totals 13 residues. Germline lookup yields CDR1 SGHDT and CDR2 YYEEEE. CDR3 in amino acids: CASSVGNEGGLHF. The CDR3, as DNA: TGTGCCAGCAGCGTTGGTAACGAGGGGGGTCTCCACTTT.

The chain employs TRBV5-1 and TRBJ2-7; 11 bases align to TRBD1. The germline V gene encodes CDR1 SGHRS and CDR2 YFSETQ. V gave up 1 base and J gave up 3 bases; unmatched junction bases: 3. This CDR3 has 15 amino acids. This CDR3 is CASSLWGQGDYEQYF. The CDR3 bases are TGCGCCAGCAGCTTGTGGGGACAGGGGGACTACGAGCAGTACTTC. Filled out from reference TRBV5-1 and TRBJ2-7, the complete variable domain reads KAGVTQTPRYLIKTRGQQVTLSCSPISGHRSVSWYQQTPGQGLQFLFEYFSETQRNKGNFPGRFSGRQFSNSRSEMNVSTLELGDSALYLCASSLWGQGDYEQYFGPGTRLTVT.

This clonotype was seen many times. The V and J genes are TRBV20-1 and TRBJ2-3, with 8 bases lining up with TRBD1. Germline V lookup: CDR1 DFQATT, CDR2 SNEGSKA (reference sequence). The CDR3 runs to 15 residues. With V trimmed by 5 bases and J by 6 bases, 13 bases remained unmatched. The CDR3 DNA sequence: TGCAGTGCTTGGGCTATCCAGGGGGCAAGGGATACGCAGTATTTT. This translates into CSAWAIQGARDTQYF.

The chain joins TRBV12-3 or TRBV12-4 to TRBJ1-1, with 7 nucleotides matching TRBD1. The CDR3 sequence is 15 residues long. V dropped 3 bases and J dropped 0; count of bases not matched to a gene: 4. CDR3 sequence reads: CASSLTGNMNTEAFF. DNA for the CDR3: TGTGCCAGCAGTTTGACAGGGAATATGAACACTGAAGCTTTCTTT.

This clonotype has only a few counts. The rearrangement joins TRBV6-1 to TRBJ2-1; D could derive from TRBD1 or TRBD2 (6 bases each). Trimming shortened V by 10 bases and J by 0 bases, and 16 bases separated the two germline ends. The CDR3 runs to 15 residues. CDR1 and CDR2 from the germline V gene are MNHNS and SASEGT. Written as DNA, the CDR3 is TGTGCCATCGCTCGGGGGCGGGGCTCCTACAATGAGCAGTTCTTC. This gives the protein CAIARGRGSYNEQFF.

In this sample, this clonotype turned up a few times. The chain couples TRBV3-1 to TRBJ2-1, with 13 bases identical to TRBD2. CDR3 length: 15 amino acids. With V trimmed by 5 bases and J by 7 bases, 5 bases remained unmatched. Germline CDR1 is LGHDT and CDR2 is YNNKEL (reference sequence). In nucleotides, the CDR3 is TGTGCCAGCAGCTGGACTAGCGGGAGTAATAATGAGCAGTTCTTC. Translated, it gives CASSWTSGSNNEQFF.

This clonotype was seen a handful of times. The chain joins TRBV3-1 to TRBJ2-1; the D gene is possibly TRBD1 (6 bases). The CDR3 is 15 residues long. Germline assignment: CDR1 LGHDT and CDR2 YNNKEL (reference sequence). Trimming took off 0 bases at V and 10 bases at J, with 16 bases between the two ends. This CDR3 reads CASSQDGNRVREQFF. The CDR3, as DNA: TGTGCCAGCAGCCAAGATGGCAACAGGGTGAGGGAGCAGTTCTTC.

In its sample, this clonotype was seen many times. This sequence joins TRBV4-3 and TRBJ2-2; D might be TRBD2 (6 bases). This CDR3 spans 18 amino acids. V lost 0 bases and J 3 bases, leaving 17 bases between the germline ends. Germline loops: CDR1 LGHNA, CDR2 YSLEER. CDR3 sequence reads: CASSQEPGTRLYTGELFF. CDR3 sequence (DNA): TGCGCCAGCAGCCAAGAACCGGGGACTCGTCTTTACACCGGGGAGCTGTTTTTT.

This rearrangement joins TRBV6-5 to TRBJ2-5; tentative D call: TRBD1 (6 bases). The CDR3 is 16 amino acids. The germline V gene encodes CDR1 MNHEY and CDR2 SVGAGI. V was shortened by 0 bases and J by 3 bases, with 14 bases between the two germline ends. The CDR3 reads CASSYSIWGREETQYF. The DNA for the CDR3 is TGTGCCAGCAGTTACTCGATTTGGGGGCGGGAAGAGACCCAGTACTTC.

This clonotype was counted ten times or more. The chain joins TRBV5-1 to TRBJ2-2; D uncertain. The CDR3 contains 13 residues. CDR1 and CDR2 (germline): SGHRS, YFSETQ. V was shortened by 0 bases and J by 4 bases, with 4 bases between the two germline ends. Here the CDR3 reads CASSLAGTGELFF. In DNA, the CDR3 is TGCGCCAGCAGCTTGGCGGGCACCGGGGAGCTGTTTTTT.

In its sample, this clonotype was seen a few times. For the CDR3, the DNA is TGTGCCAGCAGCTTAGCGGCTAGCGGGAGGCCGTGGTTCTTC. This translates into CASSLAASGRPWFF. The V call is TRBV7-9, the J call TRBJ2-1; 11 bases match TRBD2. Germline V lookup: CDR1 SEHNR, CDR2 FQNEAQ (reference sequence). CDR3 length: 14 residues. Trimming took 0 bases from V and 15 from J; bases not matched to a gene: 7.

The chain uses TRBV19 and TRBJ1-6, with D possibly TRBD1 on 5 matching bases. CDR1 and CDR2 (germline): LNHDA, SQIVND (reference sequence). CDR3 length equals 15 residues. Trimming pared 3 bases from V and 5 bases from J, leaving 11 bases between. This CDR3 reads CASSISGTDNSPLHF. In DNA, the CDR3 is TGTGCCAGTAGTATTAGCGGGACGGATAATTCACCCCTCCACTTT.

The chain carries TRBV9 and TRBJ1-2; D may be TRBD1 (5 bases). Germline CDR1 and CDR2: SGDLS and YYNGEE. Trimming took off 4 bases at V and 4 bases at J, with 17 bases between the two ends. The CDR3 runs to 15 residues. CDR3 coding DNA: TGTGCCAGCAGCCCAAAGATGGGGGAGCTCTATGGCTACACCTTC. Translation gives CASSPKMGELYGYTF.

This clonotype was seen more than once but under ten times. The gene calls are TRBV12-3 or TRBV12-4 and TRBJ1-1, with D unresolved. V lost 6 bases and J 3 bases, leaving 17 bases between the germline ends. The CDR3 is 15 amino acids. CDR3 sequence reads: CASSRTSSGDTEAFF. The CDR3 DNA follows: TGTGCCAGCAGCCGAACTTCAAGTGGCGACACTGAAGCTTTCTTT.

The chain couples TRBV4-3 to TRBJ2-3, with a possible D match to TRBD2 (5 bases). The V gene's germline CDR1 is LGHNA and CDR2 YSLEER. The CDR3 has 17 amino acids. The ends were cut back, 0 bases at V and 1 base at J, with 14 bases in the middle. CDR3 nucleotides: TGCGCCAGCAGCCAAGATCCGAGCGGAACCCGCACAGATACGCAGTATTTT. It is translated as CASSQDPSGTRTDTQYF.

This clonotype was detected a few times. The J gene is TRBJ2-2, the V gene TRBV7-2; possibly TRBD1 or TRBD2 for D (5 bases each). The CDR3 sequence is 17 residues long. V was cut by 7 bases and J by 1 base, with 19 bases left in between. Germline V gene data show CDR1 as SGHTA and CDR2 as FQGNSA. The CDR3 reads CASKWRTIPENTGELFF. CDR3 DNA sequence: TGTGCCAGCAAGTGGAGGACAATCCCCGAGAACACCGGGGAGCTGTTTTTT.

This chain links TRBV7-6 with TRBJ2-3, with a weak D call TRBD2 (5 bases). Trimming pared 0 bases from V and 4 bases from J, leaving 11 bases between. CDR3 size: 15 residues. Germline V gene data show CDR1 as SGHVS and CDR2 as FNYEAQ. The CDR3 coding sequence is TGTGCCAGCAGCTTAGCGGGAGAGGTCGCAGATACGCAGTATTTT. Protein: CASSLAGEVADTQYF.

A remark on this clonotype: This may stem from a read error, because a much larger clone lies one nucleotide away. The rearrangement joins TRBV5-1 to TRBJ2-3; the D gene is possibly TRBD2 (5 bases). Germline V gene data show CDR1 as SGHRS and CDR2 as YFSETQ. The CDR3 spans 14 residues. The CDR3 region is CTSSSGVSTDTQYF. The CDR3 region has the DNA TGCACCAGCAGCTCCGGGGTTAGCACAGATACGCAGTATTTT. The entire variable domain, with the rest obtained from reference TRBV5-1 and TRBJ2-3, is as follows: KAGVTQTPRYLIKTRGQQVTLSCSPISGHRSVSWYQQTPGQGLQFLFEYFSETQRNKGNFPGRFSGRQFSNSRSEMNVSTLELGDSALYLCTSSSGVSTDTQYFGPGTRLTVL.